The clone carrying this TCR beta chain was observed a handful of times. The antigen is not known. This sample stems from a study of CD8 T cells in ankylosing spondylitis. Regarding the study as a whole: A TCR beta motif of eight or nine highly homologous variants seemed to mark ankylosing spondylitis blood. Before this, some motif variants had been reported in reactive arthritis synovial fluid and blood.

This CDR3 has 14 amino acids. The germline V gene encodes CDR1 MNHNS and CDR2 SASEGT. The germline V and J ends were trimmed by 7 bases and 1 base, with 11 bases remaining between them. The authors made TCR beta libraries by quantitative 5'-RACE with molecular barcodes. TCRdb reprocessed the 5' RACE reads with MiXCR, giving one entry per CDR3 protein. The sample has 150,000 to 200,000 distinct CDR3 sequences; roughly 34% are singletons. Input material: synovial fluid, either unsorted or a sorted T cell fraction (not recorded which). The V call is TRBV6-1, the J call TRBJ2-1; tentatively, D is TRBD2 (6 bases). The sequence was obtained from a male donor with ankylosing spondylitis. The chain's CDR3 is CASKAGTSYNEQFF. In nucleotides, the CDR3 is TGTGCCAGCAAGGCGGGAACGTCCTACAATGAGCAGTTCTTC.